Listed here is a single T cell receptor beta chain. The sample comes from a study of blood T cell repertoires in COVID-19. Across the study: Samples came from the United States, Italy and Spain, spanning acute and convalescent COVID-19.

The germline gives CDR1 MNHEY, CDR2 SVGEGT. This CDR3 contains 13 residues. Trimming left V 2 bases short and J 4 bases short, with 9 bases between. Authors' analysis steps: Amplification of reference gene primers provided the estimated nucleated cell counts. Clones were sequenced by immunoSEQ multiplex PCR, and TCRdb holds only the in-frame ones, with some missing. The DNA was the basis for D and trimming; V, J and clone size are from that table. The profile shows 110,000 or so clones, roughly 85% of them singletons. The receptor comes from a human donor in a cohort sampled during active COVID-19. The source material was peripheral blood. The V call is TRBV6-2 or TRBV6-3, the J call TRBJ2-7, with D perhaps TRBD1 (5 bases). The CDR3 coding sequence is TGTGCCAGCAGTTACGGCAGGGCGTACGAGCAGTACTTC. Its translation is CASSYGRAYEQYF.